Shown below are 10 T cell receptor beta chains from a single sample sequenced in a study of blood T cell repertoires in COVID-19. TCRdb keeps only in-frame clones here, not all; method: immunoSEQ multiplex PCR. The sample includes 140,000 to 150,000 clones, less than 90% seen only once; the top ten take around 9%. Sequenced: peripheral blood. These TCRs come from a man in his thirties or forties with COVID-19, enrolled during active disease.

The chain combines TRBV21-1 with TRBJ1-2; the listed D gene, TRBD1, was not tested against the DNA. TRBV21-1 is marked as a pseudogene. CDR3 size: 16 residues. In DNA form, the CDR3 reads TGTGCCAGCAGCATGGCATCTGGACAGACAGGCTATGGCTACACCTTC. It yields the protein CASSMASGQTGYGYTF.

The chain carries TRBV6-5 and TRBJ1-3; 8 bases match TRBD1. The J segment lost 4 bases and the V segment lost 2 bases, leaving 4 bases of the junction unmatched. The CDR3 extends over 15 amino acids. Germline V CDR1 and CDR2: MNHEY, SVGAGI. The chain's CDR3 is CASSYRQGLGNTIYF. The CDR3 DNA reads as TGTGCCAGCAGTTACCGACAGGGGTTGGGAAACACCATATATTTT.

This clone came up once. This chain uses TRBV7-3 with TRBJ1-1; 9 nucleotides match TRBD1. With 9 bases clipped from V and 4 bases from J, the junction kept 9 bases outside the gene matches. The germline CDR1 and CDR2 sequences are SGHTA and FQGTGA. The CDR3 extends over 14 amino acids. The CDR3 nucleotides read TGTGCCAGTAAACCGGGACAGGGAAGCACTGAAGCTTTCTTT. Translating it yields CASKPGQGSTEAFF. Full variable domain (missing parts from reference TRBV7-3 and TRBJ1-1): GAGVSQTPSNKVTEKGKYVELRCDPISGHTALYWYRQSLGQGPEFLIYFQGTGAADDSGLPNDRFFAVRPEGSVSTLKIQRTERGDSAVYLCASKPGQGSTEAFFGQGTRLTVV.

There are a few counts of this clone. Other DNA variants within this sample encode the same CDR3. V and J are TRBV5-1 and TRBJ2-7; D is possibly TRBD1 (6 bases). CDR3 length: 12 residues. Per germline, CDR1 SGHRS and CDR2 YFSETQ. Trimming left V 1 base short and J 7 bases short, with 9 bases between. The CDR3 sequence: CASSLTGHEQYF. The CDR3 nucleotides are TGCGCCAGCAGCTTGACAGGGCATGAGCAGTACTTC. The whole variable domain, remainder taken from reference TRBV5-1 and TRBJ2-7, is KAGVTQTPRYLIKTRGQQVTLSCSPISGHRSVSWYQQTPGQGLQFLFEYFSETQRNKGNFPGRFSGRQFSNSRSEMNVSTLELGDSALYLCASSLTGHEQYFGPGTRLTVT.

This chain uses TRBV30 with TRBJ2-1, with TRBD2 identical over 10 bases. V lost 0 bases to trimming and J lost 7 bases; unmatched junction nucleotides: 6. The CDR3 is made up of 15 amino acids. Germline lookup yields CDR1 GTSNPN and CDR2 SVGIG (reference sequence). CDR3 DNA: TGTGCCTGGAGTGTGGGTAGCGGGAGGAGAAATGAGCAGTTCTTC. Protein sequence: CAWSVGSGRRNEQFF.

The rearrangement joins TRBV5-1 to TRBJ2-3; 11 positions agree with TRBD1. This CDR3 has 14 amino acids. The germline V gene has CDR1 SGHRS and CDR2 YFSETQ. Germline trimming cut 7 bases from V and 5 bases from J; bases unmatched to any gene: 6. CDR3: CASRDRGAGDTQYF. The DNA of the CDR3 is TGCGCCAGCCGGGACAGGGGGGCAGGAGATACGCAGTATTTT.

This chain uses TRBV6-5 with TRBJ2-3, with D perhaps matching TRBD2 (6 bases). In germline, CDR1 is MNHEY, CDR2 SVGAGI. This CDR3 has 13 amino acids. Between the trimmed V and J ends, which lost 10 bases and 2 bases, there was a span of 13 bases. CDR3 residues: CATLGGPTDTQYF. The CDR3 bases are TGTGCCACCTTAGGAGGGCCCACAGATACGCAGTATTTT.

The CDR3 protein is CASSSSDEKLFF. CDR3 in DNA: TGTGCCAGCAGTTCCTCCGATGAAAAACTGTTTTTT. The rearrangement links TRBV6-5 to TRBJ1-4; D is uncertain. Per the germline V gene, CDR1 is MNHEY and CDR2 is SVGAGI. This CDR3 region has 12 residues. V was trimmed by 4 bases and J by 6 bases, leaving 6 bases between them.

This chain joins TRBV28 and TRBJ2-2, with D perhaps matching TRBD2 (6 bases). CDR1 is MDHEN and CDR2 is SYDVKM in the germline V gene. The V end lost 3 bases, the J end lost 5 bases, and 10 bases lay between the germline ends. CDR3 length: 14 residues. CDR3 sequence (DNA): TGTGCCAGCAGTTTCGGGACTGGGACCGGGGAGCTGTTTTTT. As protein: CASSFGTGTGELFF.

CDR3 DNA: TGTGCCAGCAGCTTAGGCGGACAGGGACTAAACACCATATATTTT. Its protein product is CASSLGGQGLNTIYF. The chain uses TRBV5-4 and TRBJ1-3, with TRBD1 matching 8 bases. This CDR3 is 15 amino acids long. Germline-derived CDR1 and CDR2 are SGHNT and YYREEE (reference sequence). V shed 2 bases, J shed 6 bases, and the junction held 7 bases outside the gene matches.